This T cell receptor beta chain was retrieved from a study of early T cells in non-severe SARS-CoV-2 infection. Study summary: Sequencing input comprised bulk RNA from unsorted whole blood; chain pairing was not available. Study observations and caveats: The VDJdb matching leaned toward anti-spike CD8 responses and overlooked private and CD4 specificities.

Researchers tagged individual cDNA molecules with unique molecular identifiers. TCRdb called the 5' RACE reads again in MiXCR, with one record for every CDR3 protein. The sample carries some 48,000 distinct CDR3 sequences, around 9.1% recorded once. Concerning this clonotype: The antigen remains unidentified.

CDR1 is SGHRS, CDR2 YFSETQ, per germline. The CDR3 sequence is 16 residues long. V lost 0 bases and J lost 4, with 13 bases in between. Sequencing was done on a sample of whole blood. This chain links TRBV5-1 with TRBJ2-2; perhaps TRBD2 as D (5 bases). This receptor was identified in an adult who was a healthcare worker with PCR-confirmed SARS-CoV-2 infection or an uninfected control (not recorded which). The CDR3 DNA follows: TGCGCCAGCAGCTTGGATAGAGGGAGTCCCACCGGGGAGCTGTTTTTT. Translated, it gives CASSLDRGSPTGELFF.